The 25 T cell receptor beta chains reported below all come from one sample, sequenced in a study of beta chain features in type 1 diabetes. Regarding the study as a whole: Researchers report that Type 1 diabetes patients had moderately but significantly shorter TCRB CDR3s across all four CD4+ subsets.

Their cognate antigens are unknown. Expressed TCRB transcripts were sequenced because the entire RNA isolate underwent reverse transcription. TCRdb's copy holds only in-frame clones and misses some; the assay was immunoSEQ multiplex PCR. The profile shows about 160,000 clones, roughly 63% of them singletons. The sequencing sample was made of naive CD4+ T cells from blood. All receptors derive from a man aged 25-45 years with type 1 diabetes.

The V call is TRBV30, the J call TRBJ2-7, with D unclear. The CDR3 contains 11 residues. The ends were cut back, 2 bases at V and 6 bases at J, with 8 bases in the middle. Germline V gives CDR1 GTSNPN, CDR2 SVGIG (reference sequence). The CDR3 region is CAWSSHGEQYF. The CDR3 DNA is TGTGCCTGGAGTAGCCACGGCGAGCAGTACTTC.

This chain joins TRBV30 and TRBJ1-5; D possibly corresponds to TRBD1 (6 bases). The CDR3 is made up of 13 amino acids. CDR1 and CDR2 (germline): GTSNPN, SVGIG (reference sequence). Trimming removed 0 bases at V and 6 bases at J, with 9 bases between. The CDR3 DNA follows: TGTGCCTGGAGTGTCGGGGGCGGTCAGCCCCAGCATTTT. The encoded protein is CAWSVGGGQPQHF.

In the case of this clone: Other DNA sequences in this sample translate to the same CDR3. The rearrangement links TRBV7-2 to TRBJ1-1, with a weak D call TRBD1 (5 bases). Germline V CDR1 and CDR2: SGHTA, FQGNSA. This CDR3 spans 14 amino acids. V lost 5 bases and J lost 0, with 10 bases in between. DNA for the CDR3: TGTGCCAGCAGCCCAGGGACGGTGAACACTGAAGCTTTCTTT. Amino acids: CASSPGTVNTEAFF.

In its sample, this clone was seen a few times. The chain employs TRBV18 and TRBJ1-6; 8 nucleotides match TRBD1. After removal of 6 bases from V and 10 bases from J, the junction contained 11 bases not matched to a gene. CDR1 KGHSH and CDR2 LQKENI come from the germline V gene. The CDR3 consists of 15 residues. CDR3 in DNA: TGTGCCAGCTCCGCTTCGACAGGGGCGGAATCACCCCTCCACTTT. Protein product: CASSASTGAESPLHF.

This chain joins TRBV10-3 and TRBJ2-3; 7 bases align to TRBD2. After removal of 2 bases from V and 4 bases from J, the junction contained 6 bases not matched to a gene. This CDR3 spans 15 amino acids. Germline V lookup: CDR1 ENHRY, CDR2 SYGVKD. CDR3 loop: CAISEGREGADTQYF. CDR3 bases: TGTGCCATCAGTGAGGGCAGGGAGGGAGCAGATACGCAGTATTTT.

This sequence joins TRBV18 and TRBJ2-5; D ambiguous. The CDR3 sequence is 14 residues long. The V gene's germline CDR1 is KGHSH and CDR2 LQKENI. Trimming took off 0 bases at V and 5 bases at J, with 10 bases between the two ends. CDR3 nucleotide sequence: TGTGCCAGCTCACCACCGGTAGCATCTGAGACCCAGTACTTC. Translating gives CASSPPVASETQYF.

The chain uses TRBV2 and TRBJ1-1, with 7 bases that match TRBD1. The germline gives CDR1 SNHLY, CDR2 FYNNEI. The V segment lost 8 bases and the J segment 6 bases; nucleotides outside the gene matches: 9. CDR3 size: 13 residues. CDR3 nucleotides: TGTGCCAGCTATGTGGTCAGGGGGTCTGAAGCTTTCTTT. It specifies CASYVVRGSEAFF.

This clone was seen a handful of times. V is TRBV30 and J is TRBJ1-2; 7 positions match TRBD1. Germline values: CDR1 GTSNPN, CDR2 SVGIG (reference sequence). This CDR3 has 13 residues. V was pared by 7 bases and J by 6 bases, with 11 bases of the junction left unmatched. The chain's CDR3 is CAFSRGGGNGYTF. CDR3 coding DNA: TGTGCCTTTTCACGAGGGGGCGGGAATGGCTACACCTTC.

Worth noting for this clone: Other DNA variants within this sample encode the same CDR3. The CDR3: CSGYEQYF. The CDR3 nucleotides read TGCAGCGGCTACGAGCAGTACTTC. J is TRBJ2-7 and V is TRBV29-1; no clear D gene. Germline V CDR1 and CDR2: SQVTM, ANQGSEA. This CDR3 has 8 amino acids. V lost 7 bases to trimming and J lost 3 bases, with 1 base between them.

The chain has TRBV15 and TRBJ1-4; TRBD1 matches at 7 bases. J lost 8 bases, V lost 4 bases, and 4 bases had no gene match. The length of the CDR3 is 13 residues. Germline loops: CDR1 LNHNV, CDR2 YYDKDF (reference sequence). The CDR3 loop is CATSKTGNEKLFF. CDR3 in DNA: TGTGCCACCAGCAAGACAGGGAACGAAAAACTGTTTTTT. The complete variable domain, with remaining parts taken from reference TRBV15 and TRBJ1-4, reads DAMVIQNPRYQVTQFGKPVTLSCSQTLNHNVMYWYQQKSSQAPKLLFHYYDKDFNNEADTPDNFQSRRPNTSFCFLDIRSPGLGDTAMYLCATSKTGNEKLFFGSGTQLSVL.

The rearrangement joins TRBV7-2 to TRBJ2-3; D unclear. The CDR3 consists of 13 residues. CDR1 and CDR2 from the germline V gene are SGHTA and FQGNSA. The V and J ends lost 1 base and 3 bases respectively, with 5 bases between them. Here the CDR3 reads CASSLERTDTQYF. The CDR3 bases are TGTGCCAGCAGCTTAGAACGGACAGATACGCAGTATTTT.

The chain joins TRBV15 to TRBJ2-2; D not certain. V was clipped by 1 base and J by 1 base, with 16 bases between them. The germline CDR1 and CDR2 sequences are LNHNV and YYDKDF (reference sequence). CDR3 length equals 18 residues. The CDR3 nucleotides read TGTGCCACCAGCAGAGTCCCCGGTACCCAAATGAACACCGGGGAGCTGTTTTTT. Amino acids: CATSRVPGTQMNTGELFF.

The rearrangement joins TRBV9 to TRBJ1-2, with D possibly being TRBD1 (6 bases). Germline values: CDR1 SGDLS, CDR2 YYNGEE. The CDR3 totals 14 residues. V lost 0 bases and J lost 3, with 9 bases in between. CDR3 bases: TGTGCCAGCAGCGTAGACCACAGGGACTATGGCTACACCTTC. Protein: CASSVDHRDYGYTF. The whole variable domain, remainder taken from reference TRBV9 and TRBJ1-2, is DSGVTQTPKHLITATGQRVTLRCSPRSGDLSVYWYQQSLDQGLQFLIQYYNGEERAKGNILERFSAQQFPDLHSELNLSSLELGDSALYFCASSVDHRDYGYTFGSGTRLTVV.

The chain has TRBV9 and TRBJ1-2, with D unresolved. The CDR3 runs to 13 residues. In germline, CDR1 is SGDLS, CDR2 YYNGEE. Trimming shortened V by 3 bases and J by 5 bases, and 11 bases separated the two germline ends. The CDR3 DNA is TGTGCCAGCAGCGACGGAAGGTCGTATGGCTACACCTTC. Its translation is CASSDGRSYGYTF.

Regarding this clone: The sample has other DNA sequences that encode this CDR3 too. The chain couples TRBV4-3 to TRBJ2-5; D not certain. V dropped 0 bases and J dropped 4 bases, with 3 bases sitting between them. The CDR3 has 12 amino acids. Germline values: CDR1 LGHNA, CDR2 YSLEER. CDR3 coding DNA: TGCGCCAGCAGCCAAGACAGAGAGACCCAGTACTTC. This gives the protein CASSQDRETQYF.

This clone has only one observation. At the DNA level, this CDR3 is encoded by other sequences in the same sample as well. V and J are TRBV20-1 and TRBJ2-1; no clear D gene. V lost 0 bases and J lost 6, with 3 bases in between. Germline loops: CDR1 DFQATT, CDR2 SNEGSKA (reference sequence). This CDR3 comprises 11 residues. The CDR3 here is CSARDTNEQFF. DNA for the CDR3: TGCAGTGCTAGAGACACCAATGAGCAGTTCTTC.

The chain couples TRBV7-2 to TRBJ2-7, with TRBD1 identical over 7 bases. The CDR3 runs to 17 residues. Per the germline V gene, CDR1 is SGHTA and CDR2 is FQGNSA. V lost 3 bases and J lost 0; bases outside the gene matches: 11. CDR3 region: CASSLKRDWDSSYEQYF. DNA of the CDR3: TGTGCCAGCAGCTTGAAACGTGACTGGGACAGCTCCTACGAGCAGTACTTC.

This rearrangement joins TRBV4-3 to TRBJ2-5; D might be TRBD1 (5 bases). CDR3 length equals 18 residues. Germline CDR1 reads LGHNA; CDR2 reads YSLEER. V was pared by 5 bases and J by 3 bases, with 25 bases between. The CDR3 coding sequence is TGCGCCAGCAGCAAATCCCTGGGGCCTAGACTCGGAGAAGAGACCCAGTACTTC. Encoded protein: CASSKSLGPRLGEETQYF.

CDR3 coding DNA: TGTGCCAGCAGTTCTGGGGGGCTCAATGAGCAGTTCTTC. Translating gives CASSSGGLNEQFF. The chain uses TRBV27 and TRBJ2-1; D is possibly TRBD1 or TRBD2 (6 bases each). Germline lookup yields CDR1 MNHEY and CDR2 SMNVEV (reference sequence). The V and J ends lost 4 bases and 6 bases respectively, with 10 bases between them. This CDR3 has 13 amino acids.

This clone was observed a handful of times. The chain joins TRBV4-3 to TRBJ1-2; unclear D gene. Germline-derived CDR1 and CDR2 are LGHNA and YSLEER. The CDR3 has 14 residues. V was cut by 2 bases and J by 4 bases, with 11 bases left in between. CDR3 bases: TGCGCCAGCAGCCAATTTCCAGCCAGCTATGGCTACACCTTC. Its protein is CASSQFPASYGYTF.

A word on this clone: Different DNA sequences within this sample yield the same CDR3. The CDR3 coding sequence is TGCAGCGTACAGACAGGACCGGACTATGGCTACACCTTC. This sequence encodes CSVQTGPDYGYTF. This sequence joins TRBV29-1 and TRBJ1-2; weak D call: TRBD1 (6 bases). With 6 bases removed from V and 3 bases from J, the gap between germline ends came to 14 bases. CDR3 length: 13 amino acids. From germline, CDR1 is SQVTM and CDR2 ANQGSEA.

Remarks on this clone: Other DNA sequences in the same sample also yield this CDR3. The chain employs TRBV18 and TRBJ2-5; D unresolved. V was cut by 3 bases and J by 0 bases, with 2 bases left in between. Per germline, CDR1 KGHSH and CDR2 LQKENI. The length of the CDR3 is 12 residues. CDR3 sequence reads: CASSPYQETQYF. CDR3 bases: TGTGCCAGCTCACCCTACCAAGAGACCCAGTACTTC. The variable domain in full, completed from reference TRBV18 and TRBJ2-5, reads NAGVMQNPRHLVRRRGQEARLRCSPMKGHSHVYWYRQLPEEGLKFMVYLQKENIIDESGMPKERFSAEFPKEGPSILRIQQVVRGDSAAYFCASSPYQETQYFGPGTRLLVL.

This chain connects TRBV30 to TRBJ1-5; no firm D call. V was cut by 1 base and J by 0 bases, with 4 bases left in between. Germline values: CDR1 GTSNPN, CDR2 SVGIG (reference sequence). The CDR3 contains 13 residues. The CDR3 region has the DNA TGTGCCTGGAGTGAGTATAGCAATCAGCCCCAGCATTTT. Protein product: CAWSEYSNQPQHF.

The gene calls are TRBV7-2 and TRBJ2-3; 14 nucleotides line up with TRBD2. There are 16 residues in the CDR3. The junction had 4 bases not matched to a gene; V was cut back by 1 base and J by 7 bases. The germline V gene has CDR1 SGHTA and CDR2 FQGNSA. The CDR3 reads CASSLGLAGGLNTQYF. Written as DNA, the CDR3 is TGTGCCAGCAGCTTAGGACTAGCGGGGGGGCTGAATACGCAGTATTTT.

CDR3 coding DNA: TGCACCAGCAGCCAAGAGAAGAGGAGGGGTAGTGGAAACACCATATATTTT. Its protein product is CTSSQEKRRGSGNTIYF. The chain is built from TRBV1 and TRBJ1-3. TRBV1 is an annotated pseudogene. The CDR3 is 17 amino acids.